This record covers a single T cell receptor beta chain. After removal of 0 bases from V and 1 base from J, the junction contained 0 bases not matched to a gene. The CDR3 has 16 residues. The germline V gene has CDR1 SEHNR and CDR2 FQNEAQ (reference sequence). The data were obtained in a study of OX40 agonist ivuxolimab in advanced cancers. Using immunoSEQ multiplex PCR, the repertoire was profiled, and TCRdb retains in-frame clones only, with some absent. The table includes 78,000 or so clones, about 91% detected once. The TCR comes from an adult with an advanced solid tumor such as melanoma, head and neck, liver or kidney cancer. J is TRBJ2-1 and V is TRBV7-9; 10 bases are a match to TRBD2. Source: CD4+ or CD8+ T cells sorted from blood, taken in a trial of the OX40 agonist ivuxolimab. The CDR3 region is CASSLATSGSYNEQFF. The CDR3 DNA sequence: TGTGCCAGCAGCTTAGCGACTAGCGGGTCCTACAATGAGCAGTTCTTC.